This record covers a single T cell receptor (beta chain). The CDR3 is 14 amino acids. Germline V gene data show CDR1 as DFQATT and CDR2 as SNEGSKA (reference sequence). Between the trimmed V and J ends, which lost 1 base and 5 bases, there was a span of 11 bases. This sample is drawn from a study of blood T cells in healthy people across ages. Combining a sample-barcoded 5' primer with a J-beta primer mix, a second PCR ran for roughly 6 to 12 cycles. MiXCR, applied by TCRdb to the 5' RACE reads, yields one record per CDR3 protein. The sample includes hundreds of thousands of distinct CDR3 sequences, more than 45% of them seen just once.

The specimen was blood. The chain carries TRBV20-1 and TRBJ2-2; D ambiguous. This clonotype was obtained from an elderly woman in good health. Here the CDR3 DNA reads TGCAGTGCTAGAGCCGAAGTAGGGACCGGGGAGCTGTTTTTT. Translated: CSARAEVGTGELFF.